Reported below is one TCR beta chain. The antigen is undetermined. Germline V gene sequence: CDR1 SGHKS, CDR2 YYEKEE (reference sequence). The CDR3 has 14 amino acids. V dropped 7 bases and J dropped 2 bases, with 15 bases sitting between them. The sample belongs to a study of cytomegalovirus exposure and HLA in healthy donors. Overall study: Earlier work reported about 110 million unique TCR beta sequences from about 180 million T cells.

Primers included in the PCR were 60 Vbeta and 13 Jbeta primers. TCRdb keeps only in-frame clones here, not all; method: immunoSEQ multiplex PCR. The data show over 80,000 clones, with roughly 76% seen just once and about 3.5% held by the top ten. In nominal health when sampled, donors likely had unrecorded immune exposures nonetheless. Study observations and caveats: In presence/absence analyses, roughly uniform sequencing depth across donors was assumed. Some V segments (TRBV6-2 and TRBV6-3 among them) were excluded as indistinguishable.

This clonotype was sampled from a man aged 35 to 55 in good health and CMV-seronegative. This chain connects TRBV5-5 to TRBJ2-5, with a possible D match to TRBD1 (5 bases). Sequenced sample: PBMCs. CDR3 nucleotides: TGTGCCAGCCGACGACAGACGGCTCAAGAGACCCAGTACTTC. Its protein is CASRRQTAQETQYF.